Listed below are T cell receptor beta chains from one sample, sequenced in a study of post-analysis software for immune sequencing data. In TCRdb, the PCR reads were re-called with MiXCR into one record per CDR3 protein. This table has roughly 800,000 distinct CDR3 sequences, just under 30% appearing once. The specimen sequenced was blood. These receptors all come from a girl under 18 with multiple sclerosis. Each CDR3 is given with its conserved first and last residue. D genes are given only for firm matches. Size is omitted from some rows. Given values are once, few, many or a class for expanded clones.

cdr3_aa cdr3_nt cdr3_length v_call d_call clone_size j_call
CASSGDRGSEQYF TGTGCCAGCAGCGGGGACAGGGGATCCGAGCAGTACTTC 13 TRBV6-5 TRBD1 NA TRBJ2-7
CASSHQKTGNTEAFF TGCGCCAGCAGCCACCAAAAAACAGGGAACACTGAAGCTTTCTTT 15 TRBV4-3 NA few TRBJ1-1
CSVEGQGNYEQYF TGCAGCGTTGAGGGACAGGGAAACTACGAGCAGTACTTC 13 TRBV29-1 TRBD1 NA TRBJ2-7
CSGTAGTGEGGYTF TGCAGCGGCACGGCGGGGACAGGGGAAGGTGGCTACACCTTC 14 TRBV29-1 TRBD1 few TRBJ1-2
CSIPERGDQETQYF TGCAGCATCCCTGAGAGGGGGGACCAAGAGACTCAGTACTTC 14 TRBV20-1 NA NA TRBJ2-5
CASSLESRGLAEVPDTQYF TGCGCCAGCAGCTTAGAGTCCCGGGGACTAGCGGAAGTTCCAGATACGCAGTATTTT 19 TRBV5-1 TRBD2 few TRBJ2-3
CASSQAQFGWAGVETQYF TGCGCCAGCAGCCAAGCCCAGTTTGGATGGGCGGGGGTAGAGACCCAGTACTTC 18 TRBV4-1 TRBD2 NA TRBJ2-5
CASSHSGGVNLNTEAFF TGCGCCAGCAGCCACTCAGGGGGTGTTAACTTGAACACTGAAGCTTTCTTT 17 TRBV5-1 TRBD1 once TRBJ1-1
CASSLPRANTGELFF TGTGCCAGCAGCCTCCCCCGGGCGAACACCGGGGAGCTGTTTTTT 15 TRBV7-8 NA once TRBJ2-2
CASGGQGAGEKLFF TGTGCCAGCGGGGGACAGGGGGCAGGAGAAAAACTGTTTTTT 14 TRBV12-3/TRBV12-4 TRBD1 NA TRBJ1-4
CASSLSPQEAPRNYGYTF TGTGCCAGCAGCTTATCCCCCCAAGAAGCGCCTAGGAACTATGGCTACACCTTC 18 TRBV28 NA NA TRBJ1-2
CASSSPRQFTSSGANVLTF TGTGCCAGCAGTTCCCCCCGGCAGTTCACAAGCTCTGGGGCCAACGTCCTGACTTTC 19 TRBV28 NA few TRBJ2-6
CASRTPTGTVSEKLFF TGTGCCAGCAGAACCCCAACAGGGACGGTTAGTGAAAAACTGTTTTTT 16 TRBV28 NA NA TRBJ1-4
CASSEALTGTGVLHEQFF TGTGCCAGCAGTGAAGCTCTAACCGGGACAGGGGTTTTGCATGAGCAGTTCTTC 18 TRBV6-1 TRBD1 NA TRBJ2-1
CASRTVVATEAFF TGTGCCAGCCGAACCGTGGTGGCCACTGAAGCTTTCTTT 13 TRBV25-1 NA few TRBJ1-1
CSAPPPYTDTQYF TGCAGTGCCCCTCCCCCCTACACAGATACGCAGTATTTT 13 TRBV20-1 NA NA TRBJ2-3
CASSLKETGLGATYEQYF TGCGCCAGCAGCTTGAAGGAAACGGGACTAGGCGCTACCTACGAGCAGTACTTC 18 TRBV5-1 TRBD2 few TRBJ2-7